The 17 T cell receptor beta chains below all came from one sample that was sequenced in a study of beta chain features in type 1 diabetes (dated by TCRdb to 2016 to 2019). The protocol used for the library was the immunoSEQ multiplex PCR assay. The High Capacity cDNA Reverse Transcription Kit was used to reverse transcribe all of the isolated RNA, meaning that expressed TCRB transcripts were what got sequenced. Here the immuneACCESS table is served through TCRdb, limited to in-frame sequences with V and J called. Missing clones are a known gap in these copies; in checked studies unresolved V genes cover under half, and the rest lacks a known reason. The sample table records fewer than 650,000 clones; roughly a sixth of these occur just once. The top ten constitute roughly 0.098% of the sample. Sequenced sample: naive CD4+ T cells from blood. The cell subset or site label, as the study defines it: true naive CD4+ T cells. These receptor sequences come from a young man in good health.

This clone was seen a handful of times. V usage is TRBV12-5 and J usage is TRBJ2-4, with D possibly matching TRBD1 (6 bases). The CDR3 loop spans 17 amino acids. Germline CDR1 reads LGHNT; CDR2 reads FRNRAP. V was pared by 0 bases and J by 6 bases, with 18 bases between. The CDR3 DNA is TGTGCTAGTGGTTTGGTACTTGGAAGGAGAGGGGGAAACATTCAGTACTTC. It encodes CASGLVLGRRGGNIQYF.

This clone has a handful of counts. This CDR3 is also generated by other DNA sequences in the sample. This chain joins TRBV7-2 and TRBJ2-7; 14 bases match TRBD2. Germline-derived CDR1 and CDR2 are SGHTA and FQGNSA. CDR3 size: 16 residues. With V trimmed by 1 base and J by 3 bases, 2 bases remained unmatched. The CDR3, as DNA: TGTGCCAGCAGCTTAGGGGGGACTAGCGGGAGCTACGAGCAGTACTTC. As protein: CASSLGGTSGSYEQYF.

This clone was detected a few times. This sequence joins TRBV18 and TRBJ2-5, with D possibly being TRBD1 (5 bases). CDR1 KGHSH and CDR2 LQKENI come from the germline V gene. The length of the CDR3 is 14 residues. The V end lost 6 bases, the J end lost 5 bases, and 16 bases lay between the germline ends. The CDR3: CASSSTARWETQYF. The CDR3 DNA follows: TGTGCCAGCTCTTCGACAGCCCGGTGGGAGACCCAGTACTTC. Using reference TRBV18 and TRBJ2-5 for the parts outside the CDR3, the full variable domain is NAGVMQNPRHLVRRRGQEARLRCSPMKGHSHVYWYRQLPEEGLKFMVYLQKENIIDESGMPKERFSAEFPKEGPSILRIQQVVRGDSAAYFCASSSTARWETQYFGPGTRLLVL.

The V call is TRBV28, the J call TRBJ2-3, with 9 positions matching TRBD1. V dropped 7 bases and J dropped 3; count of bases not matched to a gene: 5. The germline V gene encodes CDR1 MDHEN and CDR2 SYDVKM. This CDR3 spans 14 amino acids. The CDR3 here is CASNKGQGTDTQYF. The CDR3 DNA reads TGTGCCAGCAACAAGGGACAGGGTACAGATACGCAGTATTTT.

This chain joins TRBV7-9 and TRBJ1-4; D is ambiguous. V was trimmed by 3 bases and J by 8 bases, leaving 13 bases between them. CDR3 length equals 14 residues. CDR1 is SEHNR, CDR2 FQNEAQ, per germline (reference sequence). CDR3 DNA sequence: TGTGCCAGCAGCTTTCTCGGCGTGTTCGAAAAACTGTTTTTT. Its protein product is CASSFLGVFEKLFF.

For this clone: Other DNA sequences in this specimen translate into the identical CDR3. The chain employs TRBV18 and TRBJ2-5; D might be TRBD1 (6 bases). This CDR3 region has 13 residues. Trimming pared 3 bases from V and 2 bases from J, leaving 7 bases between. CDR1 KGHSH and CDR2 LQKENI come from the germline V gene. The DNA for the CDR3 is TGTGCCAGCTCACCTGGACAGCAAGAGACCCAGTACTTC. This sequence encodes CASSPGQQETQYF.

This clone was seen only a few times. The rearrangement uses TRBV19 and TRBJ2-5, with a tentative D call TRBD2 (5 bases). Looked up from germline, CDR1 is LNHDA and CDR2 is SQIVND (reference sequence). The germline V and J ends were trimmed by 5 bases and 2 bases, with 18 bases remaining between them. This CDR3 is 16 amino acids long. CDR3 residues: CASSFEAHGVQETQYF. For the CDR3, the DNA is TGTGCCAGTAGTTTCGAGGCTCACGGGGTTCAAGAGACCCAGTACTTC.

This clone was counted between two and nine times. The chain recombines TRBV5-8 with TRBJ2-3, with D hard to call. V lost 3 bases to trimming and J lost 1 base, with 9 bases between them. Germline V gene lookup returns CDR1 SGHTS and CDR2 YDEGEE. The CDR3 consists of 14 residues. The CDR3 bases are TGTGCCAGCAGCTCTCGGACCCGCACAGATACGCAGTATTTT. It translates to CASSSRTRTDTQYF.

This rearrangement joins TRBV7-3 to TRBJ1-1; D is unclear. This CDR3 contains 15 residues. Trimming took 1 base from V and 1 from J, leaving 10 bases between them. The germline gives CDR1 SGHTA, CDR2 FQGTGA. This chain's CDR3 is CASSLRSGRNTEAFF. As DNA, the CDR3 is TGTGCCAGCAGCTTAAGGTCCGGGAGGAACACTGAAGCTTTCTTT.

The chain has TRBV29-1 and TRBJ1-1; D unclear. Germline V gene lookup returns CDR1 SQVTM and CDR2 ANQGSEA. Trimming took off 3 bases at V and 8 bases at J, with 16 bases between the two ends. The CDR3 length is 13 residues. The DNA for the CDR3 is TGCAGCGTTGAGGGTAACCTGCGAGTGGAAGCTTTCTTT. Its translation: CSVEGNLRVEAFF.

The J gene is TRBJ2-5, the V gene TRBV15, with unresolved D. The CDR3 spans 14 residues. CDR1 and CDR2 from the germline V gene are LNHNV and YYDKDF (reference sequence). V lost 1 base and J lost 1, with 7 bases in between. CDR3 sequence (DNA): TGTGCCACCAGCAGAGGGGCCAGCCAAGAGACCCAGTACTTC. Protein product: CATSRGASQETQYF.

This clone appeared a few times. The chain couples TRBV7-2 to TRBJ1-2, with D perhaps matching TRBD1 (6 bases). In germline, CDR1 is SGHTA, CDR2 FQGNSA. V was shortened by 6 bases and J by 9 bases, with 20 bases between the two germline ends. CDR3 length: 14 amino acids. The CDR3 region has the DNA TGTGCCAGCAGTCCCCCGTGGGGGGCCGTTAGCTACACCTTC. Translation: CASSPPWGAVSYTF.

This clone showed up just a few times. The chain joins TRBV7-3 to TRBJ2-1; 10 nucleotides agree with TRBD2. CDR3 size: 13 residues. Germline V gene sequence: CDR1 SGHTA, CDR2 FQGTGA. The trim removed 5 bases at V and 10 bases at J, leaving 5 bases unmatched. In DNA form, the CDR3 reads TGTGCCAGCAGCATCAATAGCGGGAGGGAGCAGTTCTTC. Translation: CASSINSGREQFF.

The V call is TRBV20-1, the J call TRBJ1-1; D perhaps matches TRBD1 (5 bases). This CDR3 region has 11 residues. CDR1 is DFQATT, CDR2 SNEGSKA, per germline (reference sequence). Trimming took off 6 bases at V and 5 bases at J, with 10 bases between the two ends. The CDR3 DNA reads as TGCAGTGCAATCAGGGCTACTGAAGCTTTCTTT. Translation gives CSAIRATEAFF.

This clone was detected a few times. J is TRBJ1-5 and V is TRBV19; 7 bases align to TRBD1. J was trimmed by 0 bases and V by 4 bases; bases with no gene match: 6. Germline V CDR1 and CDR2: LNHDA, SQIVND (reference sequence). CDR3 length: 16 amino acids. The CDR3 DNA reads as TGTGCCAGTAGTAAGGCGGGACAGTCTAGCAATCAGCCCCAGCATTTT. It specifies CASSKAGQSSNQPQHF.

The chain recombines TRBV5-1 with TRBJ2-5; a possible D gene is TRBD1 (6 bases). CDR1 is SGHRS, CDR2 YFSETQ, per germline. V lost 3 bases and J lost 5, with 17 bases in between. The CDR3 covers 15 residues. DNA of the CDR3: TGCGCCAGCAGCTCCACTATGGGGGCCGGGGAGACCCAGTACTTC. Its protein product is CASSSTMGAGETQYF. The whole variable domain, filled in from reference TRBV5-1 and TRBJ2-5, reads KAGVTQTPRYLIKTRGQQVTLSCSPISGHRSVSWYQQTPGQGLQFLFEYFSETQRNKGNFPGRFSGRQFSNSRSEMNVSTLELGDSALYLCASSSTMGAGETQYFGPGTRLLVL.

The chain joins TRBV6-5 to TRBJ1-3; 7 nucleotides line up with TRBD1. The CDR3 totals 15 residues. CDR1 is MNHEY, CDR2 SVGAGI, per germline. V trimming: 2 bases; J trimming: 2 bases; junction bases outside the gene matches: 3. The CDR3 loop is CASSYGGTAGNTIYF. CDR3 in DNA: TGTGCCAGCAGTTACGGCGGGACAGCTGGAAACACCATATATTTT.